This T cell receptor (beta chain) was recorded in a study of T-cell reconstitution after alpha-beta-depleted transplantation in children. Points from the study as a whole: Several hundred expanded graft clones reportedly were the source of alpha-beta T cells about two months after transplant. Surviving recipient T cells and thymic progenitors produced the high day-60 TCRbeta diversity seen in some patients. After one year, T-cell counts and TCRbeta diversity mostly came from new T cells.

As to this clonotype: No antigen is known for it.

Unique molecular identifiers tagged the TCRbeta library. One entry per CDR3 protein results from TCRdb running MiXCR on the PCR reads. The sample shows about 420,000 distinct CDR3 sequences, about 17% of them seen only once. J was trimmed by 1 base and V by 4 bases; bases with no gene match: 9. The germline CDR1 and CDR2 sequences are DFQATT and SNEGSKA (reference sequence). The CDR3 covers 16 residues. The V call is TRBV20-1, the J call TRBJ2-3, with 9 positions matching TRBD2. This specimen was PBMCs, mostly from graft donor cells, taken 360 days after TCRalphabeta/CD19-depleted stem cell transplant. The receptor was isolated from a boy younger than two who had a stem cell transplant for Wiskott-Aldrich syndrome, so the T cells may come from the graft donor. CDR3: CSAKKAGGGGTDTQYF. The DNA of the CDR3 is TGCAGTGCTAAAAAAGCGGGAGGAGGGGGCACAGATACGCAGTATTTT.